One sample yielded the 18 T cell receptor beta chains listed below, sequenced in a study of T cells in Graves' hyperthyroidism and ophthalmopathy. TCR beta CDR3 region amplification was performed from RNA transcripts. An initial round of RT-PCR targeting the TCR CDR3 relied on the HTBI primer set. TCRdb ran MiXCR on the multiplex PCR reads and lists one entry per CDR3 protein. The table has about 710,000 distinct CDR3 sequences, 15% to 20% seen once. The sequenced sample consisted of blood. The receptor set was obtained from a man between 18 and 29 years old with Graves' hyperthyroidism.

Ten or more counts support this clonotype. CDR3 DNA: TGTGCCAGCAGTTCTCGACAGGGAGTTCAGCCCCAGCATTTT. Encoded protein: CASSSRQGVQPQHF. The V gene is TRBV6-2 or TRBV6-3, the J gene TRBJ1-5; 7 nucleotides align to TRBD1. The CDR3 is 14 residues long. Germline-derived CDR1 and CDR2 are MNHEY and SVGEGT. V dropped 4 bases and J dropped 6; count of bases not matched to a gene: 6.

J is TRBJ1-4 and V is TRBV2; no reliable D call. With 5 bases removed from V and 8 bases from J, the gap between germline ends came to 6 bases. This CDR3 is built from 11 residues. The germline gives CDR1 SNHLY, CDR2 FYNNEI. The CDR3 reads CASSTTEKLFF. As DNA, the CDR3 is TGTGCCAGCAGTACAACCGAAAAACTGTTTTTT.

This clonotype turned up a few times. The genes are TRBV24-1 and TRBJ2-1; the match to TRBD2 covers 8 bases. Germline assignment: CDR1 KGHDR and CDR2 SFDVKD. This CDR3 has 14 residues. Trimming cost V 5 bases and J 4 bases; bases outside gene matches: 3. The CDR3 nucleotides read TGTGCCACCAGTGGAATAGCGGGATACAATGAGCAGTTCTTC. Translating gives CATSGIAGYNEQFF.

This rearrangement joins TRBV12-5 to TRBJ1-4; 11 nucleotides align to TRBD1. Germline V gene lookup returns CDR1 LGHNT and CDR2 FRNRAP. With V trimmed by 4 bases and J by 7 bases, 5 bases remained unmatched. The CDR3 loop spans 15 amino acids. The CDR3 region has the DNA TGTGCTAGTGGTTCGGACAGGGGGCGATCTGAAAAACTGTTTTTT. Translated, it gives CASGSDRGRSEKLFF.

The chain combines TRBV7-2 with TRBJ2-3, with TRBD2 matching 8 bases. Germline V gives CDR1 SGHTA, CDR2 FQGNSA. Germline trimming cut 5 bases from V and 7 bases from J; bases unmatched to any gene: 8. CDR3 length: 14 residues. This chain's CDR3 is CASSHGGVGNTQYF. DNA of the CDR3: TGTGCCAGCAGCCACGGGGGGGTTGGTAATACGCAGTATTTT.

The chain has TRBV6-2 or TRBV6-3 and TRBJ2-4, with D possibly TRBD2 on 5 matching bases. Germline loops: CDR1 MNHEY, CDR2 SVGEGT. V dropped 2 bases and J dropped 0 bases, with 14 bases sitting between them. CDR3 size: 17 residues. CDR3 coding DNA: TGTGCCAGCAGTTACCTCGCGGGCGAAATAGCCAAAAACATTCAGTACTTC. Encoded protein: CASSYLAGEIAKNIQYF.

V gene TRBV3-1 combines with J gene TRBJ1-5; D might be TRBD1 (5 bases). V dropped 0 bases and J dropped 7 bases, with 13 bases sitting between them. CDR3 length equals 15 residues. Germline CDR1 LGHDT, CDR2 YNNKEL (reference sequence). This chain's CDR3 is CASSQEGAGVQPQHF. DNA of the CDR3: TGTGCCAGCAGCCAAGAAGGTGCGGGGGTCCAGCCCCAGCATTTT.

This chain joins TRBV5-6 and TRBJ2-5; D is possibly TRBD1 (5 bases). CDR3 length equals 14 residues. CDR1 SGHDT and CDR2 YYEEEE come from the germline V gene. V was shortened by 4 bases and J by 3 bases, with 13 bases between the two germline ends. The CDR3 DNA is TGTGCCAGCAGCCCCAAGGGGATAGAAGAGACCCAGTACTTC. Translated, it gives CASSPKGIEETQYF.

With respect to this clonotype: This sequence may be a read error, since a much larger clone differs from it by one base. The chain is built from TRBV7-9 and TRBJ2-2; D gene ambiguous. The CDR3 loop spans 15 amino acids. CDR1 SEHNR and CDR2 FQNEAQ come from the germline V gene (reference sequence). Here the CDR3 reads CASNLSIGDTGELFF. The CDR3, as DNA: TGTGCCAGCAACTTATCGATAGGTGACACCGGGGAGCTGTTTTTT.

The V and J genes are TRBV2 and TRBJ2-7; D not resolved. Germline V gives CDR1 SNHLY, CDR2 FYNNEI. This CDR3 region has 13 residues. Trimming removed 5 bases at V and 6 bases at J, with 14 bases between. The CDR3 is CASSSDPYLEQYF. CDR3 nucleotide sequence: TGTGCCAGCAGTTCTGATCCCTACCTCGAGCAGTACTTC.

This clonotype has just a few counts. The chain is built from TRBV30 and TRBJ2-7; TRBD1 matches 10 bases. V was clipped by 4 bases and J by 8 bases; unmatched bases: 8. The CDR3 runs 13 residues. Germline assignment: CDR1 GTSNPN and CDR2 SVGIG (reference sequence). The chain's CDR3 is CAWTQTGGEKQYF. Here the CDR3 DNA reads TGTGCCTGGACCCAGACAGGGGGCGAAAAGCAGTACTTC.

The sample holds many counts of this clonotype. The chain links TRBV15 to TRBJ2-3, with D perhaps matching TRBD2 (6 bases). Germline CDR1 reads LNHNV; CDR2 reads YYDKDF (reference sequence). The CDR3 sequence is 16 residues long. With 2 bases removed from V and 4 bases from J, the gap between germline ends came to 16 bases. Written as DNA, the CDR3 is TGTGCCACCAGCAGACCGTACGGGAGCGGTGCAGATACGCAGTATTTT. It specifies CATSRPYGSGADTQYF.

This clonotype has ten or more counts. The CDR3 region has the DNA TGTGCCAGCAAGGCCGGAGGGGAGACCCAGTACTTC. Translation gives CASKAGGETQYF. The V call is TRBV2, the J call TRBJ2-5; D might be TRBD2 (6 bases). CDR3 length: 12 residues. The germline CDR1 and CDR2 sequences are SNHLY and FYNNEI. V lost 7 bases and J lost 5, with 11 bases in between.

This clonotype was observed many times. This sequence joins TRBV27 and TRBJ2-7, with no clear D. Between the trimmed V and J ends, which lost 2 bases and 3 bases, there was a span of 14 bases. The CDR3 contains 15 residues. CDR1 MNHEY and CDR2 SMNVEV come from the germline V gene (reference sequence). CDR3 sequence reads: CASSLKETPNYEQYF. CDR3 in DNA: TGTGCCAGCAGTTTAAAGGAAACCCCTAACTACGAGCAGTACTTC.

This clonotype was observed many times. The chain employs TRBV30 and TRBJ2-7, with 7 bases identical to TRBD1. The length of the CDR3 is 14 residues. Per the germline V gene, CDR1 is GTSNPN and CDR2 is SVGIG (reference sequence). V dropped 0 bases and J dropped 1; count of bases not matched to a gene: 3. The CDR3, as DNA: TGTGCCTGGAGTGTGGAACAGGGGTCCTACGAGCAGTACTTC. Translation: CAWSVEQGSYEQYF.

This clonotype appeared many times. The chain employs TRBV18 and TRBJ2-1; 10 bases map to TRBD2. With V trimmed by 6 bases and J by 6 bases, 17 bases remained unmatched. Germline-derived CDR1 and CDR2 are KGHSH and LQKENI. This CDR3 has 18 residues. This CDR3 is CASSKTPRLAGVGNEQFF. Written as DNA, the CDR3 is TGTGCCAGCTCGAAGACTCCACGTCTAGCGGGAGTAGGCAATGAGCAGTTCTTC. Combining the CDR3 with reference TRBV18 and TRBJ2-1 gives the whole variable domain NAGVMQNPRHLVRRRGQEARLRCSPMKGHSHVYWYRQLPEEGLKFMVYLQKENIIDESGMPKERFSAEFPKEGPSILRIQQVVRGDSAAYFCASSKTPRLAGVGNEQFFGPGTRLTVL.

This clonotype was found a few times. The rearrangement links TRBV25-1 to TRBJ2-1; 7 nucleotides align to TRBD2. The V gene's germline CDR1 is MGHDK and CDR2 SYGVNS. CDR3 length: 14 amino acids. J was trimmed by 6 bases and V by 3 bases; bases with no gene match: 5. The CDR3 DNA reads as TGTGCCAGCAGTGAGGGAGGGGTCCTCAATGAGCAGTTCTTC. This gives the protein CASSEGGVLNEQFF.

The chain recombines TRBV20-1 with TRBJ2-3; maybe TRBD2 (5 bases). CDR3 length: 12 amino acids. Germline V lookup: CDR1 DFQATT, CDR2 SNEGSKA (reference sequence). The V and J ends lost 1 base and 10 bases respectively, with 12 bases between them. In nucleotides, the CDR3 is TGCAGTGCTAGAGCTCCGGCGGACTCGCAGTATTTT. Translating it yields CSARAPADSQYF.